This entry describes one T cell receptor beta chain. Its antigen is not identified. Germline lookup yields CDR1 SGHVS and CDR2 FNYEAQ. The CDR3 contains 15 residues. Trimming cost V 3 bases and J 3 bases, with 13 bases left between them. Authors' processing steps: Junction-only sequences without quality scores came from ImmunoSEQ, so filtering differed. Data came from immunoSEQ multiplex PCR; TCRdb stores just in-frame clones and leaves some out. Clonal size and the V and J genes are those of that table, whereas D and trimming came from the DNA. The sample holds 2 million to 2.5 million clones, 85% to 95% seen once. Negatively enriched CD4+ T cells were divided by CD45RA into naive and memory. These data belong to a study of shared clonotypes between healthy human individuals. The study's findings and limits: In general, naive subsets displayed greater estimated richness than memory subsets did. In having few donors, the study represented limited genetic and exposure-history diversity.

The chain carries TRBV7-6 and TRBJ2-3; D is perhaps TRBD2 (7 bases). The receptor was derived from a man aged 18 to 30 in good health. Some clones in this sample may be carry-over from other donors' samples. Sequenced material: naive CD4+ T cells from PBMCs. Subset given: CD45RA+ positively selected. The CDR3 nucleotides read TGTGCCAGCAGCTTTTGGGGGGGCGAAACAGATACGCAGTATTTT. Its translation: CASSFWGGETDTQYF.